These T cell receptor beta chains were read from a single sample in a study of cytotoxic CD8 clonotypes in ibrutinib-treated CLL. Libraries were prepared by immunoSEQ multiplex PCR; TCRdb keeps only in-frame clonotypes and omits some of them. The sample includes 58,000 or so clones, approximately 57% of them seen just once. The source material was PBMCs, sampled after 12 months of ibrutinib treatment. The receptor set was obtained from a human donor with chronic lymphocytic leukemia. Both conserved end residues are part of each CDR3. The D gene is left open where the match is weak. Size tells how often a clone was seen (once, few, many) or the class of an expanded clone, and some rows leave it out.

V	D	size	J	CDR3	DNA
TRBV2	NA	once	TRBJ2-5	CASSERARGQTQYF	TGTGCCAGCAGTGAAAGGGCGCGGGGCCAGACCCAGTACTTC
TRBV7-2	NA	NA	TRBJ1-3	CASSPGHLLSGNTIYF	TGTGCCAGCAGCCCAGGACACTTACTCTCGGGAAACACCATATATTTT
TRBV2	TRBD1	many	TRBJ1-2	CASEGQGNYGYTF	TGTGCCAGCGAGGGACAGGGGAATTATGGCTACACCTTC
TRBV18	TRBD1	NA	TRBJ1-1	CASSPLLGQGAFF	TGTGCCAGCTCACCACTATTGGGACAGGGAGCTTTCTTT
TRBV30	NA	few	TRBJ1-5	CAWSPSGGSLEPQHF	TGTGCCTGGAGCCCCAGTGGGGGGTCGTTAGAGCCCCAGCATTTT
TRBV27	NA	NA	TRBJ2-1	CASSLKAPLGTSNEQFF	TGTGCCAGCAGTTTAAAAGCCCCCCTCGGAACGAGCAATGAGCAGTTCTTC
TRBV6-5	TRBD2	NA	TRBJ2-3	CASSLKAGFSTDTQYF	TGTGCCAGCAGTTTGAAAGCGGGATTTAGCACAGATACGCAGTATTTT
TRBV10-3	TRBD1	NA	TRBJ2-3	CAIKPGRDRVDTQYF	TGTGCCATCAAACCCGGCCGGGACAGGGTGGATACGCAGTATTTT
TRBV27	NA	many	TRBJ1-2	CASSLGPPISYGYTF	TGTGCCAGCAGTTTAGGCCCCCCGATCAGCTATGGCTACACCTTC
TRBV13	TRBD2	NA	TRBJ2-3	CASSLARLAGGRTDTQYF	TGTGCCAGCAGCTTAGCTCGACTAGCGGGAGGGCGAACAGATACGCAGTATTTT
TRBV11-3	NA	NA	TRBJ2-7	CASSPSENEQYF	TGTGCCAGCAGCCCCTCTGAGAACGAGCAGTACTTC
TRBV19	NA	NA	TRBJ2-1	CASSISGRGRGEQFF	TGTGCCAGTAGTATCTCAGGTAGAGGTAGGGGTGAGCAGTTCTTC
TRBV28	NA	many	TRBJ1-3	CASSSREWSGNTIYF	TGTGCCAGCAGTTCCAGGGAGTGGTCTGGAAACACCATATATTTT